The clone carrying this TCR beta chain has only a few counts. Its target is unknown. One end of the junction fails to match germline, which may point to a read error. The data belong to a study of read filtering for tumor transcriptome and immune sequencing. The CDR3 covers 14 residues. Looked up from germline, CDR1 is SQVTM and CDR2 is ANQGSEA. Molecular barcoded adaptors covering alpha/delta and beta/gamma chains were used on 400 to 450 ng RNA. TCRdb re-called the reads with MiXCR, one entry per CDR3 protein. The sample holds around 130,000 distinct CDR3 sequences; 10% to 15% are singletons and the top ten take about 11%. Whole-study results and caveats: About 81.9% of IR-seq clonotypes had one read, totaling about 4% of reads; RNA-seq: approximately 75% and 45%. RNA-seq captured clonotypes less deeply and reliably than IR-seq. The sorted CD138-negative fraction was a mixed bone marrow immune population, not purified T cells.

The sequenced sample consisted of a population of CD138-negative cells sorted from bone marrow. The chain links TRBV29-1 to TRBJ1-1, with 9 bases lining up with TRBD1. This sequence originates from a donor aged 40 or over with multiple myeloma. CDR3 protein: CSVEGDRVNTGAFF. CDR3 sequence (DNA): TGCAGCGTTGAAGGGGACAGGGTGAACACTGGAGCTTTCTTT.